The rows below give T cell receptor beta chains drawn from one sample of a study of shared clonotypes between healthy human individuals. Here immunoSEQ multiplex PCR was the method, and the copy in TCRdb shows in-frame clones only, minus some. In the table there are about 590,000 clones, nearly 97% of which are singletons. The material sequenced was naive CD8+ T cells sorted from blood. Every receptor here comes from a young woman in good health. Each CDR3 is given with its conserved first and last residue. D genes are given only for firm matches. Not every row has a clone size; where given, it reads once, few, many or a size class.

size	J	D	V	DNA	CDR3
NA	TRBJ2-6	TRBD1	TRBV5-5	TGTGCCAGCAGCTTGCGACAGGGCCTCTCTGGGGCCAACGTCCTGACTTTC	CASSLRQGLSGANVLTF
NA	TRBJ1-5	NA	TRBV27	TGTGCCAGCAGTTCGACGTGGAATCAGCCCCAGCATTTT	CASSSTWNQPQHF
NA	TRBJ1-5	NA	TRBV27	TGTGCCAGCAGTCCTAATCCGAGCCTGGGGCAGCCCCAGCATTTT	CASSPNPSLGQPQHF
few	TRBJ2-1	NA	TRBV10-3	TGTGCCATCAGTGAGAGCTCCTACAATGAGCAGTTCTTC	CAISESSYNEQFF
NA	TRBJ2-2	NA	TRBV19	TGTGCCAGTAGTATCGGGAGTTCGAACACCGGGGAGCTGTTTTTT	CASSIGSSNTGELFF
NA	TRBJ2-3	NA	TRBV4-2	TGTGCCAGCAGCCAAGGGGACGGCCTTACAGATACGCAGTATTTT	CASSQGDGLTDTQYF
once	TRBJ2-2	NA	TRBV4-2	TGTGCCAGCAGCCAAGATGACGGGATCGGGGAGCTGTTTTTT	CASSQDDGIGELFF
NA	TRBJ2-1	TRBD2	TRBV12-5	TGTGCTAGTGGCTACGGGACTAGCGGGGAGCAGTTCTTC	CASGYGTSGEQFF
NA	TRBJ1-1	NA	TRBV7-9	TGTGCCAGCAGCTCCTTGGAGGGCACTGAAGCTTTCTTT	CASSSLEGTEAFF
NA	TRBJ2-6	NA	TRBV5-6	TGTGCCAGCAGCTCGGCGACAGACTTCTTCCTCTCTGGGGCCAACGTCCTGACTTTC	CASSSATDFFLSGANVLTF
NA	TRBJ1-1	NA	TRBV11-2	TGTGCCAGCAGCTTAGAATTCAGGGACACTGAAGCTTTCTTT	CASSLEFRDTEAFF